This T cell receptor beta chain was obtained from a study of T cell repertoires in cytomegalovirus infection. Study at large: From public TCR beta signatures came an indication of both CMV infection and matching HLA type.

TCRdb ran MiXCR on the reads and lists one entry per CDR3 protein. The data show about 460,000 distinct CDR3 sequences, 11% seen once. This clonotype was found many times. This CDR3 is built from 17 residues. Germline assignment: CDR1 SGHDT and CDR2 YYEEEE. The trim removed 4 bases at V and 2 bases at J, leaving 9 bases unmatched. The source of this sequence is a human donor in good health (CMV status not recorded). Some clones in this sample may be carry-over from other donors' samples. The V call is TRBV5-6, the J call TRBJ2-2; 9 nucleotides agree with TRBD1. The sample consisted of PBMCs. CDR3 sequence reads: CASSQGTGSPNTGELFF. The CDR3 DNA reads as TGTGCCAGCAGCCAGGGGACAGGGAGCCCAAACACCGGGGAGCTGTTTTTT.